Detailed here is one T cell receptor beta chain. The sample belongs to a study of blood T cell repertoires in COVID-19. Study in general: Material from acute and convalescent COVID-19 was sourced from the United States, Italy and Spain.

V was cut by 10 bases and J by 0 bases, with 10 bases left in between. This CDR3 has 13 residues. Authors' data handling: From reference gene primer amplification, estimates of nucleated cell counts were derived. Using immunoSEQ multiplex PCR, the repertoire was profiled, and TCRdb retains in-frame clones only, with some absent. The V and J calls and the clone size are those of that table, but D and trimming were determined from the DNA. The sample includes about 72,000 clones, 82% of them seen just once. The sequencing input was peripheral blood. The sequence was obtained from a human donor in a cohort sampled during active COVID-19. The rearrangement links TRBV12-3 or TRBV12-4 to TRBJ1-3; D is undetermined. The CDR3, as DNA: TGTGCCAACCTTCTGAGCTCTGGAAACACCATATATTTT. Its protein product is CANLLSSGNTIYF.